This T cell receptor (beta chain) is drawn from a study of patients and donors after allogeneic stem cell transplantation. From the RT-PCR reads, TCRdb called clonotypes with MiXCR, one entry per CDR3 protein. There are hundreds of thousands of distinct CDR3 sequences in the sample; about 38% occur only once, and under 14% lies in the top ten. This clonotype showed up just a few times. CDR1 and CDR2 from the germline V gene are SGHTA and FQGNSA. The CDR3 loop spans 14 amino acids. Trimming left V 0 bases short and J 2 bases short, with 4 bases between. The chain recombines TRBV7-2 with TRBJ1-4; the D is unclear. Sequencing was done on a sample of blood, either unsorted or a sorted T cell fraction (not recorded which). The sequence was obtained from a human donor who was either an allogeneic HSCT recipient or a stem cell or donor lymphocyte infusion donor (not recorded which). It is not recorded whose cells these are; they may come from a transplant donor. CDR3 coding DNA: TGTGCCAGCAGCTTAGCTGGGACTAATGAAAAACTGTTTTTT. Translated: CASSLAGTNEKLFF.